A single T cell receptor beta chain is shown here with its context. The sample holds other DNA sequences that translate to the same CDR3. The naive CD8 subset, CD45RO-negative cells positively selected for CCR7, excluded terminally differentiated effector memory CD45RA+ cells. This entry is derived from a study of shared clonotypes between healthy human individuals. The CDR3 consists of 15 residues. Germline V gene data show CDR1 as LNHDA and CDR2 as SQIVND (reference sequence). V dropped 3 bases and J dropped 0; count of bases not matched to a gene: 2. TCRdb keeps only in-frame clones here, not all; method: immunoSEQ multiplex PCR. The table has approximately 590,000 clones, just under 97% seen once.

Sequenced: naive CD8+ T cells sorted from blood. The chain has TRBV19 and TRBJ1-1; 9 bases agree with TRBD1. The receptor's source is a woman aged 25 to 39 in good health. CDR3 loop: CASSMGTGLNTEAFF. CDR3 nucleotides: TGTGCCAGTAGTATGGGGACAGGGTTGAACACTGAAGCTTTCTTT.